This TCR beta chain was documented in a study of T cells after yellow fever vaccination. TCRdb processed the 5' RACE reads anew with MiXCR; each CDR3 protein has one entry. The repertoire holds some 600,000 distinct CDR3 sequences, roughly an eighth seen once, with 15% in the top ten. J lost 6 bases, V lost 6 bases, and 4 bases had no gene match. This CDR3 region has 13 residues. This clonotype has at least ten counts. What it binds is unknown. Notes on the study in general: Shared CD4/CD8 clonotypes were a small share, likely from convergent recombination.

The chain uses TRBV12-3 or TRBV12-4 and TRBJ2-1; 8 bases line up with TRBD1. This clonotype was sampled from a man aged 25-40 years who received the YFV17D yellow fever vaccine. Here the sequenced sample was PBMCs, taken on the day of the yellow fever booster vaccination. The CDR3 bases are TGTGCCAGCAGGAAAACAGGGGGCAATGAGCAGTTCTTC. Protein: CASRKTGGNEQFF.